The clone carrying this T cell receptor (beta chain) was counted a few times. The data belong to a study of blood T cell repertoires in COVID-19. TCRdb's copy holds only in-frame clones and misses some; the assay was immunoSEQ multiplex PCR. The repertoire includes 130,000 or so clones, about 86% of them detected once, and over 7.5% sits in the top ten. V shed 5 bases and J shed 5 bases, with 13 bases lying between them. The CDR3 has 15 amino acids. In germline, CDR1 is SGHAT, CDR2 FQNNGV. The clonotype was recovered from a woman in her fifties or sixties with active or convalescent COVID-19. This chain joins TRBV11-2 and TRBJ1-6, with a possible D match to TRBD1 (6 bases). The sequencing input was peripheral blood. CDR3 DNA: TGTGCCAGCAGCACTGGACAGTCTGATAATTCACCCCTCCACTTT. Its protein is CASSTGQSDNSPLHF. The whole variable domain, remainder taken from reference TRBV11-2 and TRBJ1-6, is EAGVAQSPRYKIIEKRQSVAFWCNPISGHATLYWYQQILGQGPKLLIQFQNNGVVDDSQLPKDRFSAERLKGVDSTLKIQPAKLEDSAVYLCASSTGQSDNSPLHFGNGTRLTVT.